Included here is one T cell receptor beta chain sequence, with context. Assay used: immunoSEQ multiplex PCR; TCRdb lists only in-frame clones, some missing. The table includes about 170,000 clones, roughly 80% detected once. These data originate in a study of blood T cell repertoires in COVID-19. About the research overall: Sources were T cells, B-cell-depleted T cells, or PBMCs; the material itself was cDNA or gDNA.

The ends lost 6 bases at V and 1 base at J; junction bases unmatched: 2. This CDR3 is 13 amino acids long. Germline V lookup: CDR1 SNHLY, CDR2 FYNNEI. The clonotype was recovered from a man aged 60-69 years with acute or convalescent COVID-19. The chain employs TRBV2 and TRBJ1-1, with 7 bases aligning to TRBD1. Sequencing used peripheral blood. CDR3 sequence: CASRGQKNTEAFF. CDR3 nucleotide sequence: TGTGCCAGCAGGGGACAGAAGAACACTGAAGCTTTCTTT. The whole variable domain, filled in from reference TRBV2 and TRBJ1-1, reads EPEVTQTPSHQVTQMGQEVILRCVPISNHLYFYWYRQILGQKVEFLVSFYNNEISEKSEIFDDQFSVERPDGSNFTLKIRSTKLEDSAMYFCASRGQKNTEAFFGQGTRLTVV.